This TCR beta chain was observed in a study of cytomegalovirus exposure and HLA in healthy donors. The V gene's germline CDR1 is LNHNV and CDR2 YYDKDF (reference sequence). There are 14 residues in the CDR3. V was shortened by 6 bases and J by 1 base, with 12 bases between the two germline ends. Broader study findings: In a later analysis, a genetic analysis reported fewer productive-TCR N-insertions in an Asian-associated ancestry cluster than the cohort average.

It was healthy bone marrow donors who served as donors. This clone was counted a few times. Its antigen is not identified. Use of 60 Vbeta and 13 Jbeta primers characterized the PCR. Sequenced by immunoSEQ multiplex PCR; TCRdb stores in-frame clones only, minus some. The sample lists fewer than 100,000 clones; about three quarters were seen once. V and J are TRBV15 and TRBJ1-1; no clear D. Sequenced input: PBMCs. The TCR sequence derives from a female donor in good health and CMV-seronegative. CDR3 bases: TGTGCCACCAGGAAGAGTTCGCAGAACACTGAAGCTTTCTTT. This encodes CATRKSSQNTEAFF.